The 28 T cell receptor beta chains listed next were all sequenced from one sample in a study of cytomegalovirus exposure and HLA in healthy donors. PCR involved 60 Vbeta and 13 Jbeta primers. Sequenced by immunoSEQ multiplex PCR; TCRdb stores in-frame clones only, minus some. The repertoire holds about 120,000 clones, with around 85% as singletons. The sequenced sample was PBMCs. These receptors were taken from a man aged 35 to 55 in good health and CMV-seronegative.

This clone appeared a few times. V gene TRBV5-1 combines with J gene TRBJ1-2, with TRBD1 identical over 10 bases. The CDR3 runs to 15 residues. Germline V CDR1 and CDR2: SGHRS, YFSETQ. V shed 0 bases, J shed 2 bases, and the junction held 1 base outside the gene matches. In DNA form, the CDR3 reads TGCGCCAGCAGCTTGGGGGACAGGGGAAACTATGGCTACACCTTC. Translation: CASSLGDRGNYGYTF.

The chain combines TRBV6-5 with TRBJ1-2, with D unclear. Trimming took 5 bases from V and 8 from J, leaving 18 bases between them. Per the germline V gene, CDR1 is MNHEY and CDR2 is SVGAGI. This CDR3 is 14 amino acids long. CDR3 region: CASSNPPGTRGYTF. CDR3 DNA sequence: TGTGCCAGCAGTAACCCTCCGGGAACGAGGGGCTACACCTTC.

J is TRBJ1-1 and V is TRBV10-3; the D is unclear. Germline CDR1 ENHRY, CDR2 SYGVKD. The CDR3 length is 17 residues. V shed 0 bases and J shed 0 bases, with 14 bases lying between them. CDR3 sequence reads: CAISESTGSYMNTEAFF. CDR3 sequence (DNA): TGTGCCATCAGTGAGTCGACGGGGAGTTACATGAACACTGAAGCTTTCTTT.

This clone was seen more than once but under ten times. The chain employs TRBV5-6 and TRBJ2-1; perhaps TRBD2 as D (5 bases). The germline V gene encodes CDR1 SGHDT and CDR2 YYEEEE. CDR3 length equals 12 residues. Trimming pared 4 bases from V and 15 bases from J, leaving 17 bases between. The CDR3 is CASSPRTDLLFF. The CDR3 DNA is TGTGCCAGCAGCCCGAGGACTGATCTATTGTTCTTC.

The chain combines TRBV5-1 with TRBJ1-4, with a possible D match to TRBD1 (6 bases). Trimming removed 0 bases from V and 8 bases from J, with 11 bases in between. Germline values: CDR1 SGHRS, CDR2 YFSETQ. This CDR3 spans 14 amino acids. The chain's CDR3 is CASSLDRAEEKLFF. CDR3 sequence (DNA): TGCGCCAGCAGCTTGGACAGGGCAGAGGAAAAACTGTTTTTT.

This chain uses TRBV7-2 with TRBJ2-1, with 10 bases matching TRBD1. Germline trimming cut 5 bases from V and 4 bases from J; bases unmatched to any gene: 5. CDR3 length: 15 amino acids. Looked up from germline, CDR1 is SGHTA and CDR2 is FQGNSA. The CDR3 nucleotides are TGTGCCAGCAGCCCCCGGGACAGGGGATACAATGAGCAGTTCTTC. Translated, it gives CASSPRDRGYNEQFF.

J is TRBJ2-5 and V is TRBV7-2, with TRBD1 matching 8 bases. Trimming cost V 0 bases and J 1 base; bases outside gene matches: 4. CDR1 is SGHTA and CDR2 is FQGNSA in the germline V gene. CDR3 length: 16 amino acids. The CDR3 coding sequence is TGTGCCAGCAGCTTAGCCCTAGGGACAGGCCAAGAGACCCAGTACTTC. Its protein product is CASSLALGTGQETQYF.

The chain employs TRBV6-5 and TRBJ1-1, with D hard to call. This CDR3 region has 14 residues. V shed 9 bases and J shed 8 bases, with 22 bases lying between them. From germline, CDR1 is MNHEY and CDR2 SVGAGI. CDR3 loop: CASRRVGSRREAFF. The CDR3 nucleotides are TGTGCCAGTCGTCGGGTGGGGTCGCGGAGGGAAGCTTTCTTT.

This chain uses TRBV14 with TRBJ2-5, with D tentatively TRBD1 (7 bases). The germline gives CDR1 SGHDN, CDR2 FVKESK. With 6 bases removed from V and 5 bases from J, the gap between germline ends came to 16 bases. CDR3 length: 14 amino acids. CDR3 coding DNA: TGTGCCAGCAGTTTCCAGGGGGGAGGCGAGACCCAGTACTTC. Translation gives CASSFQGGGETQYF.

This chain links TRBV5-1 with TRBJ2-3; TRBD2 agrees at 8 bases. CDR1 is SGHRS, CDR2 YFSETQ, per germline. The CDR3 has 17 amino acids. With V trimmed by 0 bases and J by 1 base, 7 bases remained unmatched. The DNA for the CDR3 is TGCGCCAGCAGCTTGGCCCCGGGGGGGGCGGGCACAGATACGCAGTATTTT. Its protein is CASSLAPGGAGTDTQYF.

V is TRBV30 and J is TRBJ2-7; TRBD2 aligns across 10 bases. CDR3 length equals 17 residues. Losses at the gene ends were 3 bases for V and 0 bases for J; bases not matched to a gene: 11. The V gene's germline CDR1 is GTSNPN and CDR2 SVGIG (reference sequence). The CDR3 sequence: CAWSTLAGRGLSYEQYF. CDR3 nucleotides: TGTGCCTGGAGCACACTAGCGGGGAGGGGCCTCTCCTACGAGCAGTACTTC.

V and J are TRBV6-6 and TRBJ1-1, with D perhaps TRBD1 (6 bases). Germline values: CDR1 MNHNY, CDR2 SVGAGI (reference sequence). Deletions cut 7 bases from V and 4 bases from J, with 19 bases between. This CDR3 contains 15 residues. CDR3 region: CASTELRQVTTEAFF. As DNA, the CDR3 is TGTGCCAGCACCGAACTTCGACAGGTGACCACTGAAGCTTTCTTT.

For the CDR3, the DNA is TGCGCCAGCAGCTTGGCTCAGCGGGGGGCGATCGCAGATACGCAGTATTTT. It specifies CASSLAQRGAIADTQYF. This chain links TRBV5-1 with TRBJ2-3, with 9 bases matching TRBD2. V lost 0 bases to trimming and J lost 4 bases; unmatched junction nucleotides: 9. Germline assignment: CDR1 SGHRS and CDR2 YFSETQ. This CDR3 contains 17 residues.

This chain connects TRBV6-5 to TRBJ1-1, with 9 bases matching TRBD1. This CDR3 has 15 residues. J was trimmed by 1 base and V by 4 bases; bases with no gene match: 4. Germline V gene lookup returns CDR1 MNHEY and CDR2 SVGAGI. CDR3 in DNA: TGTGCCAGCAGTTGGACAGGGGCGAAGAACACTGAAGCTTTCTTT. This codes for CASSWTGAKNTEAFF.

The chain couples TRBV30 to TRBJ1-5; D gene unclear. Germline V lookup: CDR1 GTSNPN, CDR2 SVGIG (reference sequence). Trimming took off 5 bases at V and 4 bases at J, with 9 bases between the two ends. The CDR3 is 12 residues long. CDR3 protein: CAWGRDNQPQHF. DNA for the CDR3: TGTGCCTGGGGGCGGGATAATCAGCCCCAGCATTTT.

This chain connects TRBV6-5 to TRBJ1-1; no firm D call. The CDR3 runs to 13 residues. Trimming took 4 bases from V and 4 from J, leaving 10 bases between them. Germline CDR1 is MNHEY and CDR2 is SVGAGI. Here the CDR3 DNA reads TGTGCCAGCAGTTGGGTTGGAGGCACTGAAGCTTTCTTT. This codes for CASSWVGGTEAFF.

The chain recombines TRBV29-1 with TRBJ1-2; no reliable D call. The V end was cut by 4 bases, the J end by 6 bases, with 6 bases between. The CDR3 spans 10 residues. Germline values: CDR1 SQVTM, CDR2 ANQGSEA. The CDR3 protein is CSVGADGYTF. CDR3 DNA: TGCAGCGTTGGTGCGGATGGCTACACCTTC. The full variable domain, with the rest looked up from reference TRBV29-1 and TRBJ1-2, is SAVISQKPSRDICQRGTSLTIQCQVDSQVTMMFWYRQQPGQSLTLIATANQGSEATYESGFVIDKFPISRPNLTFSTLTVSNMSPEDSSIYLCSVGADGYTFGSGTRLTVV.

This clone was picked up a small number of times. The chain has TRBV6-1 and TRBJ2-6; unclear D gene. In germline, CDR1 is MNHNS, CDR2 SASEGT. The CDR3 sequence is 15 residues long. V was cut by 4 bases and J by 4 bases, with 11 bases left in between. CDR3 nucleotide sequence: TGTGCCAGCAGTGCCACGACTGTGGGGGCCAACGTCCTGACTTTC. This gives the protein CASSATTVGANVLTF.

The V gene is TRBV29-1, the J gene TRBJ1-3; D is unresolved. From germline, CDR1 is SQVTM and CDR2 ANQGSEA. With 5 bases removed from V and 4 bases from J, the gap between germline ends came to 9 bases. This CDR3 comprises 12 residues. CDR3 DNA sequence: TGCAGCGTTAGAACAACCGGAAACACCATATATTTT. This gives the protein CSVRTTGNTIYF.

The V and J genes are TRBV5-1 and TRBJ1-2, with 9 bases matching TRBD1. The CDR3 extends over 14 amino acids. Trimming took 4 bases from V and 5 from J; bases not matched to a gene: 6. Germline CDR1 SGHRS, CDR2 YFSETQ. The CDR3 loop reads CASSPGTGIYGYTF. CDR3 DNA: TGCGCCAGCAGCCCCGGGACAGGGATTTATGGCTACACCTTC. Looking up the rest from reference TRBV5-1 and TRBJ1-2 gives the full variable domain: KAGVTQTPRYLIKTRGQQVTLSCSPISGHRSVSWYQQTPGQGLQFLFEYFSETQRNKGNFPGRFSGRQFSNSRSEMNVSTLELGDSALYLCASSPGTGIYGYTFGSGTRLTVV.

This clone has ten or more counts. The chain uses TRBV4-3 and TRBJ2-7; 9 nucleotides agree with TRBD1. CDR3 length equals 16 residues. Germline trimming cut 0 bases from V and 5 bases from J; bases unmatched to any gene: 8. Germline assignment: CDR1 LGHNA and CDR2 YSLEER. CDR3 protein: CASSQDLRDRVHEQYF. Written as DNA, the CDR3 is TGCGCCAGCAGCCAAGATTTACGGGACAGGGTCCACGAGCAGTACTTC.

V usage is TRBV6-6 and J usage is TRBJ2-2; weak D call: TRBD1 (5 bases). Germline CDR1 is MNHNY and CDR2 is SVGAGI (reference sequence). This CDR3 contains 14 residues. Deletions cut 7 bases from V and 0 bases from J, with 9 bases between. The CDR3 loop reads CASISGTNTGELFF. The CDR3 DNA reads TGTGCCAGCATATCAGGGACGAACACCGGGGAGCTGTTTTTT.

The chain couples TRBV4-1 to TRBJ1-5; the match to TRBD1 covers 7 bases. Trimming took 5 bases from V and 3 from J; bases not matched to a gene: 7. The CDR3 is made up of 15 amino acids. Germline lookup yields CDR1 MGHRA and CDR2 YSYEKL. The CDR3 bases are TGCGCCAGCAGCAATCGGGACAGTCCCAATCAGCCCCAGCATTTT. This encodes CASSNRDSPNQPQHF.

CDR3 region: CASSRGRGETQYF. The CDR3 coding sequence is TGTGCCAGTAGTAGGGGTCGGGGAGAGACCCAGTACTTC. The chain recombines TRBV19 with TRBJ2-5, with D possibly matching TRBD2 (5 bases). V was cut by 4 bases and J by 4 bases, with 10 bases left in between. Germline-derived CDR1 and CDR2 are LNHDA and SQIVND (reference sequence). This CDR3 is built from 13 residues.

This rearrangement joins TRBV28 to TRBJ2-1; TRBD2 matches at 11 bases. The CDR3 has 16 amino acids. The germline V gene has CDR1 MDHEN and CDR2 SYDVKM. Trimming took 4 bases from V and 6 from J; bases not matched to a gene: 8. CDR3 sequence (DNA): TGTGCCAGCAGTTCTTTAGCGGGGGGGAGTTTCAATGAGCAGTTCTTC. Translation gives CASSSLAGGSFNEQFF.

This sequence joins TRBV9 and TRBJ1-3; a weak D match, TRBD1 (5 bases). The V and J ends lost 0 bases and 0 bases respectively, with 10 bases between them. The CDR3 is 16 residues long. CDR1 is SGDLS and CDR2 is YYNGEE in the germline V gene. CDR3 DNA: TGTGCCAGCAGCGTAGGTGGGGGGAGCTCTGGAAACACCATATATTTT. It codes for CASSVGGGSSGNTIYF.

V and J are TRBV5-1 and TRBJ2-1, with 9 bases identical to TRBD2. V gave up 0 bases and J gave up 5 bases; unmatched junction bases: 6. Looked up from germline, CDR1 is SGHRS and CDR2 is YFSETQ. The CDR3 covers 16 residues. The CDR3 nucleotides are TGCGCCAGCAGCTTGGTAATAGCGGGGGTAGACAATGAGCAGTTCTTC. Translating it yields CASSLVIAGVDNEQFF.

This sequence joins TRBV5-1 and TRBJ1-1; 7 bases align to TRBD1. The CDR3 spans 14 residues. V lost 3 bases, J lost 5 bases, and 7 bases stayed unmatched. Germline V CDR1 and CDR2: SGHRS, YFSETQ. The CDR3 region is CASSWEAGGTEAFF. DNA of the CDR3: TGCGCCAGCAGCTGGGAGGCAGGGGGGACTGAAGCTTTCTTT. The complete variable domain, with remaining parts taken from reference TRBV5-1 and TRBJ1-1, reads KAGVTQTPRYLIKTRGQQVTLSCSPISGHRSVSWYQQTPGQGLQFLFEYFSETQRNKGNFPGRFSGRQFSNSRSEMNVSTLELGDSALYLCASSWEAGGTEAFFGQGTRLTVV.